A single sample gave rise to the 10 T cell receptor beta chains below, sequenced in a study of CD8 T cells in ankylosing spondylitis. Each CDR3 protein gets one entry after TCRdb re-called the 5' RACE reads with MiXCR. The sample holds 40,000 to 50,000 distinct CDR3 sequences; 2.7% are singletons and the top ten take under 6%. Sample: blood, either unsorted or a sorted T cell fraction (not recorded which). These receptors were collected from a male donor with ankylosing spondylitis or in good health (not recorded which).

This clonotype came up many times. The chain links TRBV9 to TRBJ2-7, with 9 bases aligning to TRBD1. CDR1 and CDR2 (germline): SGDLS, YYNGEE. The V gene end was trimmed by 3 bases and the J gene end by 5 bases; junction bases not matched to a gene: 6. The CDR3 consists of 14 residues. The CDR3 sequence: CASSARDRVNEQYF. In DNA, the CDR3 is TGTGCCAGCAGCGCCCGGGACAGGGTCAACGAGCAGTACTTC.

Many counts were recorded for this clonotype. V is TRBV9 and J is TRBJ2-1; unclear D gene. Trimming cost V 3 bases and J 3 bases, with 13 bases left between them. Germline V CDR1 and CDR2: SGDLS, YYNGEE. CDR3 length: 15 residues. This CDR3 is CASSAPSSRYNEQFF. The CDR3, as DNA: TGTGCCAGCAGCGCCCCCTCCTCCCGCTACAATGAGCAGTTCTTC.

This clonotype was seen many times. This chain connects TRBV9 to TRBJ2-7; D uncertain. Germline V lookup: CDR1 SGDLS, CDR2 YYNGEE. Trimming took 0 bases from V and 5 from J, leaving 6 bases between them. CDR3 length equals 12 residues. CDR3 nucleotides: TGTGCCAGCAGCGTAGTGGAGAACGAGCAGTACTTC. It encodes CASSVVENEQYF.

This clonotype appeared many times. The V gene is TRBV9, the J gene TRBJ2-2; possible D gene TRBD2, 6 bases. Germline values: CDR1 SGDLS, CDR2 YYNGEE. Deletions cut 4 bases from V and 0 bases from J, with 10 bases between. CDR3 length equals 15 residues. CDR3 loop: CASSYSSANTGELFF. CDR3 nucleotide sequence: TGTGCCAGCAGCTACTCTAGCGCGAACACCGGGGAGCTGTTTTTT.

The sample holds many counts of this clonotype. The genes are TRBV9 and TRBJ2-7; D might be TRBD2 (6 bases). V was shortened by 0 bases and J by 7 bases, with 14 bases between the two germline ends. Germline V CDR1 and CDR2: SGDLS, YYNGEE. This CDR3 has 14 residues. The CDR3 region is CASSVAPGGGEQYF. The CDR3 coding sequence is TGTGCCAGCAGCGTAGCCCCTGGAGGAGGGGAGCAGTACTTC.

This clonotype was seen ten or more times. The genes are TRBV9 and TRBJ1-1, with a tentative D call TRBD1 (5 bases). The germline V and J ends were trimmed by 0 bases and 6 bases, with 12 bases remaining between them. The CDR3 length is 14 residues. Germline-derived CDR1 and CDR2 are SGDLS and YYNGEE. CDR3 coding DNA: TGTGCCAGCAGCGTAGCCCCCAGGGTGCCTGAAGCTTTCTTT. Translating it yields CASSVAPRVPEAFF.

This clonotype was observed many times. This chain's CDR3 is CASSLISADTQYF. CDR3 DNA: TGTGCCAGCAGCCTAATATCAGCAGATACGCAGTATTTT. This chain connects TRBV9 to TRBJ2-3; D not certain. CDR3 size: 13 residues. Trimming left V 4 bases short and J 4 bases short, with 10 bases between. CDR1 SGDLS and CDR2 YYNGEE come from the germline V gene.

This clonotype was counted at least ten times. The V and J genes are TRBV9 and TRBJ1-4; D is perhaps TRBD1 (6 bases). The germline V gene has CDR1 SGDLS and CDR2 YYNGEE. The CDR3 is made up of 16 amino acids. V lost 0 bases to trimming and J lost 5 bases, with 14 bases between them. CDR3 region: CASSVGRAGANEKLFF. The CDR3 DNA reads TGTGCCAGCAGCGTAGGTCGAGCGGGGGCGAATGAAAAACTGTTTTTT.

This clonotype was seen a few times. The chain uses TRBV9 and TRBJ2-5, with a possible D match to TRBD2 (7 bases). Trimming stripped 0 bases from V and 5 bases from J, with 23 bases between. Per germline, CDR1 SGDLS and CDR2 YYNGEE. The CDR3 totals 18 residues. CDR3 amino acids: CASSVDHPRRGGFETQYF. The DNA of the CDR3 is TGTGCCAGCAGCGTAGATCATCCACGAAGGGGGGGCTTTGAGACCCAGTACTTC.

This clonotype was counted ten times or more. The CDR3 here is CASSVAAGLTYEQYF. The CDR3 nucleotides read TGTGCCAGCAGCGTAGCCGCGGGACTTACCTACGAGCAGTACTTC. This rearrangement joins TRBV9 to TRBJ2-7; possible D gene TRBD2, 6 bases. V was pared by 0 bases and J by 2 bases, with 12 bases between. The CDR3 is made up of 15 amino acids. Per the germline V gene, CDR1 is SGDLS and CDR2 is YYNGEE.